This entry features one T cell receptor beta chain sequence. Its antigen is undetermined. The record originates from a study of identical twins. Study-wide results and limits: Insertions ran lower in abundant cord blood beta clonotypes, though not in memory repertoires. Model-predicted out-of-frame TCR alpha sharing fell below observed values in monozygotic twins.

Template switching (which added a universal primer site) was used, and cDNA carried unique molecular identifiers. TCRdb reanalysed the 5' RACE reads using MiXCR and keeps one entry per CDR3 protein. The sample carries about 530,000 distinct CDR3 sequences, about 15% recorded once. From germline, CDR1 is DFQATT and CDR2 SNEGSKA (reference sequence). J gave up 4 bases and V 2 bases, and 9 bases lay outside the gene matches. The CDR3 is 16 residues long. These data are also associated with another study on yellow fever vaccine responses in identical twins. Per that paper: Vaccine-induced T cell responses in twins were reportedly observed to appear partly convergent, partly personalized.

The rearrangement uses TRBV20-1 and TRBJ2-3; 10 bases fit TRBD2. Sequencing was carried out using CD4+ T cells sorted from blood. The sequence was obtained from a woman under 30 in good health. The CDR3 DNA follows: TGCAGTGCTAGACCCTCAACTAGCGGGAACGCAGATACGCAGTATTTT. Translated: CSARPSTSGNADTQYF.